Reported below is one TCR beta chain. This CDR3 has 16 residues. Germline CDR1 reads ENHRY; CDR2 reads SYGVKD. Trimming took 6 bases from V and 1 from J; bases not matched to a gene: 8. These data come from a study of cytomegalovirus exposure and HLA in healthy donors. PCR was performed using 60 Vbeta and 13 Jbeta primers. Data came from immunoSEQ multiplex PCR; TCRdb stores just in-frame clones and leaves some out. Seen here are about 98,000 clones, around three quarters observed once, and the top ten hold approximately 15%. The source of this sequence is a man in his 60s in good health and CMV-seropositive. The V gene is TRBV10-3, the J gene TRBJ1-3, with 8 bases fitting TRBD1. Sequences were obtained from PBMCs. CDR3 loop: CAIRGTGLESGNTIYF. In DNA form, the CDR3 reads TGTGCCATCAGGGGGACAGGCCTCGAATCTGGAAACACCATATATTTT.